Listed here are 18 T cell receptor beta chains from one sample, sequenced in a study of blood T cells in healthy people across ages. The authors ran a second PCR of about 6 to 11 cycles using a sample-barcoded 5' primer and a J-beta primer mix. TCRdb reanalysed the 5' RACE reads using MiXCR and keeps one entry per CDR3 protein. The table records 600,000 to 900,000 distinct CDR3 sequences, under 30% of them present only once. The sample also formed part of further work on T cells of mothers and their children.

Sequenced input: blood. All receptors derive from a boy aged 5-17 years in good health.

A few counts support this clonotype. This chain links TRBV12-3 or TRBV12-4 with TRBJ1-3; D unresolved. With 7 bases removed from V and 4 bases from J, the gap between germline ends came to 20 bases. This CDR3 has 16 amino acids. The CDR3 sequence is CASIPFGQLGGNTIYF. CDR3 nucleotide sequence: TGTGCCAGCATCCCCTTTGGGCAGCTTGGAGGAAACACCATATATTTT.

This clonotype was observed once. At one boundary the junction diverges from the germline segment, which might be a read error. This chain connects TRBV4-1 to TRBJ2-1; unclear D gene. The CDR3 runs 13 residues. Germline CDR1 MGHRA, CDR2 YSYEKL. The CDR3 nucleotides are TGCGCCAGCAGCCAGAAGGACGCCAATGAGCAGCTCTTC. Residues: CASSQKDANEQLF.

At least ten counts were recorded for this clonotype. CDR3 coding DNA: TGCGCCAGCAGCTCTGCGGGGGCCACTAGCACAGATACGCAGTATTTT. Encoded protein: CASSSAGATSTDTQYF. The chain is built from TRBV5-1 and TRBJ2-3; D perhaps matches TRBD2 (7 bases). CDR3 length equals 16 residues. V shed 3 bases and J shed 0 bases, with 14 bases lying between them. CDR1 SGHRS and CDR2 YFSETQ come from the germline V gene.

This clonotype came up a few times. The rearrangement joins TRBV29-1 to TRBJ1-1; the match to TRBD1 covers 9 bases. CDR3 length equals 14 residues. Germline lookup yields CDR1 SQVTM and CDR2 ANQGSEA. V was clipped by 5 bases and J by 10 bases; unmatched bases: 14. The CDR3 loop is CSVIKTTGGERAFF. CDR3 coding DNA: TGCAGCGTTATTAAAACGACAGGGGGTGAACGAGCTTTCTTT.

The chain carries TRBV12-3 or TRBV12-4 and TRBJ2-1; TRBD2 aligns across 7 bases. The V gene end was trimmed by 6 bases and the J gene end by 0 bases; junction bases not matched to a gene: 5. The CDR3 totals 15 residues. Written as DNA, the CDR3 is TGTGCCAGCAGCCCGACTAGCCACTCCTACAATGAGCAGTTCTTC. It yields the protein CASSPTSHSYNEQFF.

Concerning this clonotype itself: One end of the junction does not line up with germline, which may come from a read error. The chain has TRBV20-1 and TRBJ1-3, with D unresolved. Germline V lookup: CDR1 DFQATT, CDR2 SNEGSKA (reference sequence). This CDR3 is built from 14 residues. CDR3 bases: TGCAGTGCTAGGGTCAGGCTAGCTGGGAACACCATATATTTT. This sequence encodes CSARVRLAGNTIYF.

This clonotype was counted once. The chain has TRBV3-1 and TRBJ2-1; tentatively, D is TRBD1 or TRBD2 (5 bases each). Near its end, the DNA agrees better with TRBJ2-5, so the J call may be wrong. The V gene's germline CDR1 is LGHDT and CDR2 YNNKEL (reference sequence). This CDR3 is built from 18 residues. CDR3 protein: CASSQDPPGRDAQETQYF. For the CDR3, the DNA is TGTGCCAGCAGCCAAGACCCTCCGGGCCGGGACGCGCAAGAGACCCAGTACTTC.

The chain carries TRBV20-1 and TRBJ2-3; 7 bases line up with TRBD2. Germline V gene data show CDR1 as DFQATT and CDR2 as SNEGSKA (reference sequence). After removal of 2 bases from V and 2 bases from J, the junction contained 1 base not matched to a gene. There are 13 residues in the CDR3. Here the CDR3 reads CSARLAATDTQYF. CDR3 sequence (DNA): TGCAGTGCTAGACTAGCGGCCACAGATACGCAGTATTTT.

V usage is TRBV4-1 and J usage is TRBJ2-5; D is possibly TRBD1 or TRBD2 (6 bases each). The J call may be incorrect, as the DNA end agrees better with TRBJ2-7. This CDR3 contains 13 residues. Germline V gene sequence: CDR1 MGHRA, CDR2 YSYEKL. CDR3 loop: CASSQRGADEQYF. CDR3 coding DNA: TGCGCCAGCAGCCAAAGGGGGGCCGACGAGCAGTACTTC.

This clonotype was seen only a few times. The junction and the germline gene differ at one end; a read error may be behind it. J is TRBJ2-5 and V is TRBV20-1; 7 positions agree with TRBD1. CDR1 and CDR2 (germline): DFQATT, SNEGSKA (reference sequence). The CDR3 sequence is 15 residues long. For the CDR3, the DNA is TGCGGTGCTAATCCCGGCGACAGGGCACAAGAGACCCAGTACTTC. Its protein product is CGANPGDRAQETQYF.

This clonotype was picked up a small number of times. The V gene is TRBV12-3 or TRBV12-4, the J gene TRBJ2-1, with 7 nucleotides matching TRBD1. After removal of 5 bases from V and 2 bases from J, the junction contained 15 bases not matched to a gene. This CDR3 has 18 residues. DNA for the CDR3: TGTGCCAGCAGTCCCCTTAAGGGGGCCCCCATGGCCTACAATGAGCAGTTCTTC. Translation gives CASSPLKGAPMAYNEQFF.

This clonotype was counted only a few times. The chain uses TRBV6-5 and TRBJ2-1; TRBD1 agrees at 9 bases. Germline V gene data show CDR1 as MNHEY and CDR2 as SVGAGI. Trimming cost V 7 bases and J 14 bases; bases outside gene matches: 9. The CDR3 has 12 residues. CDR3 in DNA: TGTGCCAGCAACAACAGACAGGGGGAGGAGTTCTTC. As protein: CASNNRQGEEFF.

This clonotype has more than one count but fewer than ten. The chain combines TRBV12-3 or TRBV12-4 with TRBJ1-4; D remains ambiguous. Trimming removed 3 bases at V and 0 bases at J, with 5 bases between. The CDR3 loop spans 14 amino acids. The CDR3 DNA follows: TGTGCCAGCAGTTTGGCTCCAACTAATGAAAAACTGTTTTTT. As protein: CASSLAPTNEKLFF.

This chain connects TRBV12-3 or TRBV12-4 to TRBJ2-4, with D hard to call. This CDR3 is built from 13 residues. V was trimmed by 8 bases and J by 2 bases, leaving 10 bases between them. The CDR3 DNA is TGTGCCAGCCGGAGTGAACCCAAAAACATTCAGTACTTC. It specifies CASRSEPKNIQYF.

This chain connects TRBV14 to TRBJ2-7, with 8 bases lining up with TRBD1. In germline, CDR1 is SGHDN, CDR2 FVKESK. The CDR3 loop spans 18 amino acids. J lost 0 bases, V lost 0 bases, and 10 bases had no gene match. The DNA for the CDR3 is TGTGCCAGCAGCCAAGACGCCCCTAGGACAGGGAGCTCCTACGAGCAGTACTTC. Translating it yields CASSQDAPRTGSSYEQYF.

This chain joins TRBV5-1 and TRBJ1-3, with D maybe TRBD1 (5 bases). Trimming removed 3 bases from V and 2 bases from J, with 15 bases in between. This CDR3 has 16 residues. Germline V gives CDR1 SGHRS, CDR2 YFSETQ. In DNA form, the CDR3 reads TGCGCCAGCAGCTCCCGGGGAAGGGGTACTGGAAACACCATATATTTT. This encodes CASSSRGRGTGNTIYF.

This clonotype occurred a few times. The CDR3 DNA reads as TGCAGCGTAAAACCGGGAAAAAAGAATGAGCAGTTCTTC. It is translated as CSVKPGKKNEQFF. The V gene is TRBV29-1, the J gene TRBJ2-5; D is possibly TRBD2 (5 bases). The J call is in doubt because the DNA end fits TRBJ2-1 better. Germline V gene data show CDR1 as SQVTM and CDR2 as ANQGSEA. The CDR3 is 13 amino acids.

The chain combines TRBV5-1 with TRBJ2-5; the D is unclear. The end of the DNA is better explained by TRBJ2-7, so the J call may be wrong. The CDR3 extends over 13 amino acids. CDR1 is SGHRS, CDR2 YFSETQ, per germline. CDR3 region: CASSLLPAYEQYF. The CDR3 DNA reads TGCGCCAGCAGCTTGCTCCCAGCCTACGAGCAGTACTTC.